This TCR beta chain was sequenced in a study of T cell repertoires in cytomegalovirus infection. The study, taken as a whole, reports: Dominating the ex vivo response were TCR beta clonotypes that were CMV-specific and HLA-C-restricted.

TCRdb re-analysed the reads in MiXCR, keeping a single row per CDR3 protein. The table shows about a million distinct CDR3 sequences, with around 30% occurring only once. A word on this clonotype: Its antigen is as yet unknown.

This material consisted of cultured CD8+ T cells from PBMCs, taken from culture after CMV antigen stimulation. The clonotype comes from a human donor in good health (CMV status not recorded). Some clones in this sample may be carry-over from other donors' samples.

Here the CDR3 reads CSAKDLMSGGELFF. CDR3 in DNA: TGCAGTGCAAAAGACCTTATGAGTGGCGGGGAGCTGTTTTTT. The J gene is TRBJ2-2, the V gene TRBV20-1; D unclear. V lost 6 bases and J 7 bases, leaving 18 bases between the germline ends. Germline V gene lookup returns CDR1 DFQATT and CDR2 SNEGSKA (reference sequence). There are 14 residues in the CDR3.